These 14 T cell receptor beta chains came from one sample sequenced in a study of T cells after yellow fever vaccination. MiXCR, run by TCRdb on the 5' RACE reads, gives a single entry per CDR3 protein. The sample contains around 590,000 distinct CDR3 sequences, 9% to 15% of which appear only once. The specimen was PBMCs, collected on the day of the yellow fever booster vaccination. Receptor source: a man aged 30-40 years who received the YFV17D yellow fever vaccine.

This clonotype was counted a few times. This chain connects TRBV28 to TRBJ2-2; weak D call: TRBD2 (6 bases). CDR1 is MDHEN and CDR2 is SYDVKM in the germline V gene. The CDR3 contains 15 residues. V was shortened by 3 bases and J by 4 bases, with 12 bases between the two germline ends. CDR3 amino acids: CASSLERAGTGELFF. In DNA form, the CDR3 reads TGTGCCAGCAGTTTGGAGCGGGCGGGCACCGGGGAGCTGTTTTTT. The full variable domain, completed using reference TRBV28 and TRBJ2-2, is DVKVTQSSRYLVKRTGEKVFLECVQDMDHENMFWYRQDPGLGLRLIYFSYDVKMKEKGDIPEGYSVSREKKERFSLILESASTNQTSMYLCASSLERAGTGELFFGEGSRLTVL.

This clonotype turned up a few times. The J gene is TRBJ2-3, the V gene TRBV20-1, with 10 bases matching TRBD2. This CDR3 is 16 amino acids long. V lost 3 bases, J lost 3 bases, and 9 bases stayed unmatched. Per the germline V gene, CDR1 is DFQATT and CDR2 is SNEGSKA (reference sequence). CDR3 sequence: CSASRIAGGRTDTQYF. The DNA for the CDR3 is TGCAGTGCTAGTAGAATAGCGGGAGGTCGGACAGATACGCAGTATTTT.

This clonotype showed up just a few times. V and J are TRBV5-1 and TRBJ2-1; possible D gene TRBD1, 6 bases. The germline V gene encodes CDR1 SGHRS and CDR2 YFSETQ. V was cut by 5 bases and J by 6 bases, with 9 bases left in between. The CDR3 contains 12 residues. CDR3 amino acids: CASSEQGNEQFF. CDR3 nucleotide sequence: TGCGCCAGCAGTGAACAGGGCAATGAGCAGTTCTTC.

This clonotype was counted only a few times. V gene TRBV3-1 combines with J gene TRBJ1-2; D is undetermined. The CDR3 is 11 residues long. Germline assignment: CDR1 LGHDT and CDR2 YNNKEL (reference sequence). Trimming pared 4 bases from V and 10 bases from J, leaving 10 bases between. CDR3 bases: TGTGCCAGCAGCCTAATGGACCACTACACCTTC. Protein sequence: CASSLMDHYTF.

In this sample, this clonotype turned up a few times. This chain joins TRBV29-1 and TRBJ2-3; 12 nucleotides agree with TRBD1. With 7 bases clipped from V and 6 bases from J, the junction kept 8 bases outside the gene matches. The CDR3 runs 14 residues. Per the germline V gene, CDR1 is SQVTM and CDR2 is ANQGSEA. CDR3: CSAEGTGGLDTQYF. The DNA for the CDR3 is TGCAGCGCAGAAGGGACAGGGGGCCTGGATACGCAGTATTTT.

This clonotype was counted between two and nine times. The chain is built from TRBV4-3 and TRBJ2-1; tentative D call: TRBD1 (6 bases). Germline V gives CDR1 LGHNA, CDR2 YSLEER. The CDR3 consists of 15 residues. Trimming pared 4 bases from V and 5 bases from J, leaving 15 bases between. DNA of the CDR3: TGCGCCAGCAGCCTTTACGGGACACCGGACAATGAGCAGTTCTTC. Protein: CASSLYGTPDNEQFF.

The chain combines TRBV7-9 with TRBJ1-6, with D possibly being TRBD1 (5 bases). The CDR3 sequence is 13 residues long. The V end was cut by 1 base, the J end by 12 bases, with 10 bases between. From germline, CDR1 is SEHNR and CDR2 FQNEAQ (reference sequence). The chain's CDR3 is CASSLVTDRPLHF. The CDR3 DNA reads TGTGCCAGCAGCTTAGTGACAGACAGACCCCTCCACTTT.

The table lists this clonotype with a few counts. The rearrangement joins TRBV18 to TRBJ2-1; D is perhaps TRBD2 (6 bases). V dropped 6 bases and J dropped 7 bases, with 22 bases sitting between them. Germline V gene sequence: CDR1 KGHSH, CDR2 LQKENI. CDR3 length equals 16 residues. CDR3 region: CASSRPGSGPHNEQFF. CDR3 DNA: TGTGCCAGCTCCCGTCCGGGCAGCGGGCCCCATAATGAGCAGTTCTTC.

This clonotype was seen only a few times. The genes are TRBV19 and TRBJ2-7; 8 bases match TRBD2. CDR1 is LNHDA, CDR2 SQIVND, per germline (reference sequence). J was trimmed by 2 bases and V by 4 bases; bases with no gene match: 4. CDR3 length equals 14 residues. The CDR3 is CASSNSGGPYEQYF. CDR3 DNA sequence: TGTGCCAGTAGTAATTCGGGAGGGCCCTACGAGCAGTACTTC.

This clonotype showed up just a few times. The chain uses TRBV9 and TRBJ2-1, with 13 bases matching TRBD2. This CDR3 is built from 14 residues. Germline values: CDR1 SGDLS, CDR2 YYNGEE. J was trimmed by 10 bases and V by 4 bases; bases with no gene match: 5. The CDR3 loop reads CASSPRLAGGEQFF. For the CDR3, the DNA is TGTGCCAGCAGCCCGCGACTAGCGGGAGGCGAGCAGTTCTTC.

The rearrangement joins TRBV2 to TRBJ2-3; 8 bases match TRBD1. In germline, CDR1 is SNHLY, CDR2 FYNNEI. The CDR3 consists of 16 residues. Trimming at V came to 3 bases and at J to 4 bases, leaving 9 bases not matched to a gene. The CDR3 coding sequence is TGTGCCAGCAGTGAGGACGGACAGGGAGTTTCAGATACGCAGTATTTT. Translation gives CASSEDGQGVSDTQYF. The full variable domain, in which reference TRBV2 and TRBJ2-3 provide the parts outside the CDR3, is EPEVTQTPSHQVTQMGQEVILRCVPISNHLYFYWYRQILGQKVEFLVSFYNNEISEKSEIFDDQFSVERPDGSNFTLKIRSTKLEDSAMYFCASSEDGQGVSDTQYFGPGTRLTVL.

The sample holds a few counts of this clonotype. The rearrangement joins TRBV10-3 to TRBJ1-3; D remains unclear. The V gene's germline CDR1 is ENHRY and CDR2 SYGVKD. V was pared by 4 bases and J by 4 bases, with 8 bases between. The CDR3 length is 13 residues. Here the CDR3 reads CAISGRSGNTIYF. The CDR3 DNA reads as TGTGCCATCAGTGGGCGTAGCGGAAACACCATATATTTT.

The chain has TRBV7-2 and TRBJ2-1, with D hard to call. The germline V gene has CDR1 SGHTA and CDR2 FQGNSA. V lost 5 bases and J lost 0, with 11 bases in between. This CDR3 has 15 amino acids. The CDR3 sequence: CASSPDKGSYNEQFF. CDR3 DNA sequence: TGTGCCAGCAGCCCAGACAAGGGCTCCTACAATGAGCAGTTCTTC.

This clonotype was seen more than once but under ten times. V usage is TRBV13 and J usage is TRBJ1-2; D is undetermined. Germline assignment: CDR1 PRHDT and CDR2 FYEKMQ (reference sequence). The CDR3 runs 12 residues. V lost 3 bases and J 7 bases, leaving 9 bases between the germline ends. The CDR3 loop is CASSLNTAGYTF. The CDR3 DNA reads as TGTGCCAGCAGCTTGAATACCGCTGGCTACACCTTC.